The 20 T cell receptor beta chains reported below all come from one sample, sequenced in a study of cytomegalovirus exposure and HLA in healthy donors. 13 Jbeta primers and 60 Vbeta primers were used for the PCR. The protocol was immunoSEQ multiplex PCR, while the TCRdb copy is restricted to in-frame clones and leaves out a portion. Altogether around 140,000 clones are present, 61% being singletons, with the ten largest covering around 1.8%. Sequences were obtained from PBMCs. The receptors originated from a male donor in good health and CMV-seronegative.

J is TRBJ1-1 and V is TRBV7-9; D not resolved. CDR1 and CDR2 (germline): SEHNR, FQNEAQ (reference sequence). The germline V and J ends were trimmed by 5 bases and 12 bases, with 19 bases remaining between them. This CDR3 region has 13 residues. CDR3 region: CASSTGEARRTFF. For the CDR3, the DNA is TGTGCCAGCAGCACGGGAGAGGCTCGGAGGACTTTCTTT.

This chain links TRBV6-1 with TRBJ2-7; 8 nucleotides agree with TRBD2. CDR1 is MNHNS, CDR2 SASEGT, per germline. Germline trimming cut 4 bases from V and 4 bases from J; bases unmatched to any gene: 3. This CDR3 comprises 13 residues. The CDR3 here is CASSAGGGYEQYF. The CDR3, as DNA: TGTGCCAGCAGTGCCGGCGGGGGGTACGAGCAGTACTTC.

Only a few counts were recorded for this clone. This rearrangement joins TRBV7-9 to TRBJ1-5; TRBD1 aligns across 9 bases. CDR1 is SEHNR, CDR2 FQNEAQ, per germline (reference sequence). The V gene end was trimmed by 5 bases and the J gene end by 2 bases; junction bases not matched to a gene: 4. This CDR3 is 15 amino acids long. CDR3 bases: TGTGCCAGCAGCACGACAGGGGGAGGCAATCAGCCCCAGCATTTT. Its translation is CASSTTGGGNQPQHF. Combining the CDR3 with reference TRBV7-9 and TRBJ1-5 gives the whole variable domain DTGVSQNPRHKITKRGQNVTFRCDPISEHNRLYWYRQTLGQGPEFLTYFQNEAQLEKSRLLSDRFSAERPKGSFSTLEIQRTEQGDSAMYLCASSTTGGGNQPQHFGDGTRLSIL.

This clone has a handful of counts. CDR3 in DNA: TGTGCCAGCTCAACGGGGACAGGGGCGGACACCATATATTTT. It translates to CASSTGTGADTIYF. The chain has TRBV18 and TRBJ1-3, with 10 nucleotides matching TRBD1. The ends lost 5 bases at V and 8 bases at J; junction bases unmatched: 6. Germline CDR1 KGHSH, CDR2 LQKENI. The CDR3 length is 14 residues.

The J gene is TRBJ1-5, the V gene TRBV15; D not certain. Germline CDR1 reads LNHNV; CDR2 reads YYDKDF (reference sequence). This CDR3 is built from 16 residues. The V end was cut by 1 base, the J end by 4 bases, with 14 bases between. CDR3 nucleotide sequence: TGTGCCACCAGCAGAGCTATGGAGGCGGAGAATCAGCCCCAGCATTTT. It specifies CATSRAMEAENQPQHF.

In its sample, this clone was seen a few times. The sample carries other DNA sequences with the same CDR3. The chain has TRBV7-3 and TRBJ2-3; 7 bases are a match to TRBD2. Germline V gives CDR1 SGHTA, CDR2 FQGTGA. V trimming: 2 bases; J trimming: 0 bases; junction bases outside the gene matches: 2. The CDR3 length is 15 residues. The CDR3 protein is CASSLVGGSTDTQYF. CDR3 in DNA: TGTGCCAGCAGCTTAGTGGGGGGGAGCACAGATACGCAGTATTTT.

This clone was found once. This chain uses TRBV2 with TRBJ2-7; tentative D call: TRBD1 (6 bases). Germline V lookup: CDR1 SNHLY, CDR2 FYNNEI. Trimming left V 7 bases short and J 6 bases short, with 16 bases between. The CDR3 loop spans 13 amino acids. CDR3 sequence reads: CASTPQGKGEQYF. CDR3 nucleotides: TGTGCCAGCACTCCCCAGGGGAAGGGCGAGCAGTACTTC.

As regards this clone: Germline and junction disagree at one end, which may indicate a read error. The chain combines TRBV7-2 with TRBJ1-1, with D maybe TRBD1 (5 bases). CDR1 SGHTA and CDR2 FQGNSA come from the germline V gene. CDR3 length: 16 residues. The CDR3 sequence is CARSLGAGLGNTEAFF. Here the CDR3 DNA reads TGTGCCCGCAGCTTAGGGGCAGGGTTGGGGAACACTGAAGCTTTCTTT.

The chain carries TRBV10-1 and TRBJ2-3; no reliable D call. Germline CDR1 reads WNHNN; CDR2 reads SYGVQD (reference sequence). Trimming shortened V by 8 bases and J by 0 bases, and 12 bases separated the two germline ends. The CDR3 loop spans 14 amino acids. The CDR3 is CASGSSVSTDTQYF. The CDR3 bases are TGCGCCAGCGGATCTAGTGTCAGCACAGATACGCAGTATTTT.

CDR3 loop: CASSGPGQGSEKLFF. The CDR3 nucleotides are TGTGCCAGCAGCGGGCCGGGACAGGGGAGTGAAAAACTGTTTTTT. The V gene is TRBV7-9, the J gene TRBJ1-4, with 10 bases matching TRBD1. Germline CDR1 and CDR2: SEHNR and FQNEAQ (reference sequence). The CDR3 sequence is 15 residues long. V gave up 5 bases and J gave up 7 bases; unmatched junction bases: 7.

This clone was seen a handful of times. The V gene is TRBV7-2, the J gene TRBJ2-7; D may be TRBD1 (6 bases). CDR3 size: 15 residues. The V end was cut by 1 base, the J end by 7 bases, with 17 bases between. The germline gives CDR1 SGHTA, CDR2 FQGNSA. The CDR3: CASSLVGAPSAEQYF. In DNA form, the CDR3 reads TGTGCCAGCAGCTTAGTGGGGGCACCATCTGCGGAGCAGTACTTC.

This chain connects TRBV6-5 to TRBJ1-2; maybe TRBD1 (5 bases). This CDR3 spans 13 amino acids. CDR1 and CDR2 from the germline V gene are MNHEY and SVGAGI. Trimming took off 10 bases at V and 3 bases at J, with 15 bases between the two ends. CDR3 sequence reads: CATKTAGHYGYTF. The CDR3 coding sequence is TGTGCCACCAAGACGGCGGGACACTATGGCTACACCTTC.

The V call is TRBV7-6, the J call TRBJ1-2, with 8 nucleotides matching TRBD1. Germline V CDR1 and CDR2: SGHVS, FNYEAQ. The CDR3 is 15 amino acids. With V trimmed by 5 bases and J by 4 bases, 9 bases remained unmatched. The CDR3 sequence is CASSRAQGAPYGYTF. CDR3 bases: TGTGCCAGCAGCCGGGCCCAGGGGGCCCCCTATGGCTACACCTTC.

This clone was seen more than once but under ten times. V gene TRBV6-1 combines with J gene TRBJ1-5; D remains ambiguous. The germline V gene encodes CDR1 MNHNS and CDR2 SASEGT. Trimming pared 2 bases from V and 7 bases from J, leaving 9 bases between. The length of the CDR3 is 13 residues. CDR3 nucleotide sequence: TGTGCCAGCAGTGAACCTACCCCCCAGCCCCAGCATTTT. As protein: CASSEPTPQPQHF.

On this clone: A read error may produce the germline difference seen at one junction end. V is TRBV6-5 and J is TRBJ1-2; TRBD1 matches 9 bases. The germline V gene encodes CDR1 MNHEY and CDR2 SVGAGI. The length of the CDR3 is 13 residues. This CDR3 is CASWTGALWGYPF. Here the CDR3 DNA reads TGTGCCAGCTGGACAGGGGCTTTATGGGGCTACCCCTTC.

This chain links TRBV5-6 with TRBJ2-7; TRBD2 agrees at 7 bases. Germline values: CDR1 SGHDT, CDR2 YYEEEE. After removal of 2 bases from V and 2 bases from J, the junction contained 7 bases not matched to a gene. This CDR3 is built from 15 residues. The CDR3 coding sequence is TGTGCCAGCAGCTTCGGTGGGAGGGTCGCCTACGAGCAGTACTTC. Translating gives CASSFGGRVAYEQYF.

The table lists this clone with a count of one. The chain recombines TRBV4-3 with TRBJ2-5, with 12 positions matching TRBD2. The DNA matches TRBJ2-7 better at its end, which makes the J call doubtful. Germline V gene lookup returns CDR1 LGHNA and CDR2 YSLEER. The CDR3 consists of 17 residues. CDR3 sequence reads: CASSQQTSGGNSYEQYF. CDR3 DNA: TGCGCCAGCAGCCAACAGACTAGCGGGGGCAACTCCTACGAGCAGTACTTC.

The rearrangement uses TRBV7-2 and TRBJ1-5; 8 nucleotides line up with TRBD1. V lost 4 bases to trimming and J lost 2 bases; unmatched junction nucleotides: 7. This CDR3 has 16 residues. The germline V gene encodes CDR1 SGHTA and CDR2 FQGNSA. DNA of the CDR3: TGTGCCAGCAGCTGGACAGGGCGGGCGGGCAATCAGCCCCAGCATTTT. It translates to CASSWTGRAGNQPQHF.

V and J are TRBV10-1 and TRBJ2-7, with D perhaps TRBD1 (5 bases). Germline V gives CDR1 WNHNN, CDR2 SYGVQD (reference sequence). This CDR3 region has 16 residues. V lost 3 bases, J lost 6 bases, and 21 bases lay in between. CDR3 protein: CASSDPRGTGRGEQYF. The CDR3 DNA is TGCGCCAGCAGTGATCCTAGGGGAACAGGACGAGGCGAGCAGTACTTC.

V gene TRBV7-2 combines with J gene TRBJ1-1; 11 nucleotides match TRBD1. V shed 1 base, J shed 11 bases, and the junction held 6 bases outside the gene matches. The CDR3 length is 14 residues. The germline gives CDR1 SGHTA, CDR2 FQGNSA. The CDR3 nucleotides are TGTGCCAGCAGCTTAGGGGGACAGGGGGGTCGGGCTTTCTTT. It translates to CASSLGGQGGRAFF.